The 17 T cell receptor beta chains below come from one sample, sequenced in a study of control samples from healthy donors and cancer patients. Measured with immunoSEQ multiplex PCR; TCRdb has only the in-frame clones, and not every one. The sample records 94,000 or so clones, 84% being singletons. Sequencing input: PBMCs. The receptor source for this set is a man aged 70 or older with lung cancer.

The chain carries TRBV7-8 and TRBJ1-5; 9 bases agree with TRBD1. Germline lookup yields CDR1 SGHVS and CDR2 FQNEAQ. The ends lost 5 bases at V and 3 bases at J; junction bases unmatched: 5. This CDR3 region has 15 residues. CDR3 in amino acids: CASSTGTGHNQPQHF. The CDR3 DNA sequence: TGTGCCAGCAGCACCGGGACAGGGCACAATCAGCCCCAGCATTTT.

The chain joins TRBV19 to TRBJ1-5; D is unclear. V lost 6 bases to trimming and J lost 1 base, with 10 bases between them. Germline values: CDR1 LNHDA, CDR2 SQIVND (reference sequence). The CDR3 extends over 14 amino acids. The CDR3 here is CASRKAGSNQPQHF. The CDR3 nucleotides are TGTGCCAGTAGGAAAGCCGGGAGCAATCAGCCCCAGCATTTT.

V and J are TRBV19 and TRBJ2-1, with D perhaps TRBD1 or TRBD2 (5 bases each). Germline CDR1 and CDR2: LNHDA and SQIVND (reference sequence). The V end lost 6 bases, the J end lost 10 bases, and 25 bases lay between the germline ends. The CDR3 spans 16 residues. CDR3 residues: CASSPSRGRGGQEQFF. The CDR3 DNA follows: TGTGCCAGTAGCCCGTCTCGGGGACGTGGCGGGCAAGAGCAGTTCTTC.

This chain uses TRBV11-2 with TRBJ2-7, with 7 bases aligning to TRBD1. CDR1 is SGHAT and CDR2 is FQNNGV in the germline V gene. The length of the CDR3 is 15 residues. With 4 bases clipped from V and 3 bases from J, the junction kept 9 bases outside the gene matches. The CDR3 DNA sequence: TGTGCCAGCAGCTCAATTACAGGGGAGCGCTACGAGCAGTACTTC. Protein sequence: CASSSITGERYEQYF.

This chain joins TRBV2 and TRBJ2-2; perhaps TRBD2 as D (5 bases). V lost 10 bases and J 4 bases, leaving 10 bases between the germline ends. CDR1 and CDR2 (germline): SNHLY, FYNNEI. The CDR3 extends over 12 amino acids. Here the CDR3 DNA reads TGTGCCATCACAGCGGCCACCGGGGAGCTGTTTTTT. Protein: CAITAATGELFF.

The chain employs TRBV6-5 and TRBJ1-2; 7 bases are a match to TRBD1. Per germline, CDR1 MNHEY and CDR2 SVGAGI. V lost 6 bases and J lost 3; bases outside the gene matches: 7. This CDR3 is built from 14 residues. The CDR3 DNA reads TGTGCCAGCAGGTCGAATACAGGGGACTATGGCTACACCTTC. Translated: CASRSNTGDYGYTF.

The chain carries TRBV6-6 and TRBJ1-6; 10 nucleotides line up with TRBD1. Trimming took 5 bases from V and 10 from J; bases not matched to a gene: 5. Germline V gene lookup returns CDR1 MNHNY and CDR2 SVGAGI (reference sequence). This CDR3 is built from 14 residues. The CDR3 sequence: CASSGTGEGSPLHF. The CDR3 coding sequence is TGTGCCAGCAGTGGGACAGGGGAAGGATCACCCCTCCACTTT.

The table lists this clone with a few counts. The rearrangement links TRBV25-1 to TRBJ1-6, with TRBD1 identical over 7 bases. V lost 6 bases, J lost 8 bases, and 13 bases stayed unmatched. Germline V lookup: CDR1 MGHDK, CDR2 SYGVNS. The CDR3 consists of 16 residues. CDR3 region: CASRATGARGDSPLHF. The CDR3 DNA sequence: TGTGCCAGCAGGGCTACAGGGGCACGGGGGGATTCACCCCTCCACTTT.

This clone was seen a handful of times. The chain joins TRBV4-1 to TRBJ1-6, with D maybe TRBD1 (5 bases). Looked up from germline, CDR1 is MGHRA and CDR2 is YSYEKL. The V end lost 2 bases, the J end lost 6 bases, and 11 bases lay between the germline ends. The CDR3 totals 15 residues. In DNA, the CDR3 is TGCGCCAGCAGCCAATCCCGACAGCGTAATTCACCCCTCCACTTT. Encoded protein: CASSQSRQRNSPLHF.

On this clone: Relative to the germline gene, one junction end is altered; a read error may explain this. The genes are TRBV12-3 or TRBV12-4 and TRBJ2-2; D unresolved. The CDR3 totals 11 residues. The CDR3 nucleotides are TGTGCCGGCAGTGGGACCGGGGAGCTGTTTTTT. Translating gives CAGSGTGELFF.

The CDR3 spells CASSPLGTGFYEQYF. As DNA, the CDR3 is TGTGCCAGCTCACCGCTCGGGACAGGGTTTTACGAGCAGTACTTC. The chain combines TRBV18 with TRBJ2-7; 9 positions match TRBD1. Unmatched junction bases numbered 7, after V lost 3 bases and J lost 4 bases. The germline gives CDR1 KGHSH, CDR2 LQKENI. The CDR3 is 15 residues long.

The rearrangement links TRBV30 to TRBJ1-4, with D possibly matching TRBD1 (5 bases). Germline lookup yields CDR1 GTSNPN and CDR2 SVGIG (reference sequence). Trimming stripped 8 bases from V and 2 bases from J, with 12 bases between. The CDR3 extends over 13 amino acids. The CDR3 sequence: CAIMGGTNEKLFF. The CDR3 DNA sequence: TGTGCCATCATGGGGGGGACTAATGAAAAACTGTTTTTT.

The rearrangement links TRBV6-5 to TRBJ1-4, with 9 bases identical to TRBD1. J gave up 14 bases and V 6 bases, and 13 bases lay outside the gene matches. The CDR3 runs 14 residues. Germline loops: CDR1 MNHEY, CDR2 SVGAGI. The CDR3, as DNA: TGTGCCAGCAGATTTAACCGGGACAGGGAAGATCTGTTTTTT. Its translation: CASRFNRDREDLFF.

This clone has just one count. V and J are TRBV5-1 and TRBJ2-2; D is unresolved. V lost 5 bases to trimming and J lost 7 bases, with 9 bases between them. The CDR3 loop spans 12 amino acids. CDR1 is SGHRS, CDR2 YFSETQ, per germline. As DNA, the CDR3 is TGCGCCAGCAGATTCGTAGGCGGGGAGCTGTTTTTT. Its protein is CASRFVGGELFF.

The J gene is TRBJ2-3, the V gene TRBV9; 9 bases fit TRBD1. The CDR3 covers 15 residues. The germline gives CDR1 SGDLS, CDR2 YYNGEE. The V gene end was trimmed by 4 bases and the J gene end by 0 bases; junction bases not matched to a gene: 3. The CDR3 loop reads CASSIGQGSTDTQYF. CDR3 nucleotide sequence: TGTGCCAGCAGCATCGGACAGGGGAGCACAGATACGCAGTATTTT.

The rearrangement joins TRBV5-1 to TRBJ2-5; 9 bases line up with TRBD2. After removal of 6 bases from V and 5 bases from J, the junction contained 8 bases not matched to a gene. The CDR3 length is 14 residues. Germline assignment: CDR1 SGHRS and CDR2 YFSETQ. This chain's CDR3 is CASTSGTSSETQYF. The CDR3 DNA follows: TGCGCCAGCACCTCCGGGACTAGCTCGGAGACCCAGTACTTC.

The table lists this clone with a count of one. In nucleotides, the CDR3 is TGTGCCAGCAGCTTCCGGGGGGTTTCAAGCACAGATACGCAGTATTTT. Translating it yields CASSFRGVSSTDTQYF. The chain uses TRBV5-6 and TRBJ2-3; 7 positions match TRBD2. The germline gives CDR1 SGHDT, CDR2 YYEEEE. The CDR3 runs 16 residues. V dropped 2 bases and J dropped 0; count of bases not matched to a gene: 6.